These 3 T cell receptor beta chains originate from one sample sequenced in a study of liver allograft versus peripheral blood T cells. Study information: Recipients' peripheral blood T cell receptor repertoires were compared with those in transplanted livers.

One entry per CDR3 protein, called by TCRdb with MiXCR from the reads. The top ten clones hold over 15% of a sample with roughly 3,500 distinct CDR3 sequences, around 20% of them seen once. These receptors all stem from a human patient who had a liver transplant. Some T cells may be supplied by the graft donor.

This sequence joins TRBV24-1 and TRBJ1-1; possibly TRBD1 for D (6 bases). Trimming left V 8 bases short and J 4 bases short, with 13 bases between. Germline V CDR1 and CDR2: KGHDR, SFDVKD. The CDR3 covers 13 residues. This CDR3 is CATTPGAGTEAFF. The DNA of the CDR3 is TGTGCCACCACCCCGGGGGCAGGCACTGAAGCTTTCTTT.

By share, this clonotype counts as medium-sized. The CDR3 region has the DNA TGTGCCACCAGCAGGGGAGGGGGGGCCAACGTCCTGACTTTC. It yields the protein CATSRGGGANVLTF. V usage is TRBV15 and J usage is TRBJ2-6; 7 positions match TRBD2. After removal of 3 bases from V and 4 bases from J, the junction contained 0 bases not matched to a gene. Germline V lookup: CDR1 LNHNV, CDR2 YYDKDF (reference sequence). This CDR3 comprises 14 residues.

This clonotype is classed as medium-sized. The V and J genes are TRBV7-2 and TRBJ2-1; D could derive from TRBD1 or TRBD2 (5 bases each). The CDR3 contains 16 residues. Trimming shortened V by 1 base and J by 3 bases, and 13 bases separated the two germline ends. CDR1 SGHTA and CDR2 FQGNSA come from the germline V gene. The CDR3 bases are TGTGCCAGCAGCTTAGTGTCGGGGCAGGGCTACAATGAGCAGTTCTTC. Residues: CASSLVSGQGYNEQFF.